This T cell receptor beta chain emerged from a study of response to subunit inactivated influenza vaccine (dated by TCRdb to between 2018 and 2020). Background for the entire study: Deep quantitative profiling of the T cell receptor repertoire was used in the study to follow responses to a trivalent subunit inactivated influenza vaccine.

V is pared back by 1 base and J by 4 bases, with 14 bases lying between the germline termini. Measured from the cysteine to the phenylalanine, the CDR3 is 17 residues long. Only CDR3 DNA is held: 51 bases, read in frame from base 1. The germline V gene yields SNHLY for CDR1 and FYNNEI for CDR2. To prepare the library, RT-PCR was applied. The sample was run on an Illumina HiSeq 2500. Clones were called with MiXCR by TCRdb after fastp trimmed the public reads at Q25, and only in-frame beta chains were retained. Rows are unified per CDR3 protein, each entry keeping the most common DNA and genes. The sample table records some 800,000 distinct CDR3 sequences; around 21% of these occur just once. The ten largest clones represent approximately 10% of the sample. Study-level results and caveats: It was suggested by the authors that each seasonal influenza vaccination may recruit only a limited number of new T cells.

In the case of this clonotype: Its antigen remains unidentified. Base qualities are not recorded, but no much larger clone differs from it by a single base.

Sequenced material: PBMCs from blood, taken more than 4 days after vaccination. This TCR was sampled from a man in his fifties or sixties who received an inactivated influenza vaccine. Donor details come from another sample of the same person, matched by shared clones. This receptor chain uses TRBV2 and TRBJ2-6, with TRBD1 tentatively as D gene (5 bases match). CDR3 loop: CASSEDLGRAGANVLTF. The DNA is TGTGCCAGCAGTGAAGATCTTGGCAGGGCGGGGGCCAACGTCCTGACTTTC.